The rows below give T cell receptor beta chains drawn from one sample of a study of beta chain features in type 1 diabetes. The assay was immunoSEQ multiplex PCR, and TCRdb's table has in-frame clones only and misses some. This table holds about 230,000 clones, over 7.5% found once. Material for sequencing was naive CD4+ T cells from blood. Every receptor here comes from a woman younger than 35 in good health. Each CDR3 is given with its conserved first and last residue. A D gene is named only where the DNA matches it firmly. Only part of the rows carry a size: once, few, many, or a class if the clone is expanded.

V	J	size	D	DNA	CDR3
TRBV28	TRBJ1-2	-	-	TGTGCCAGCAGTTTAAGCTCAGGGAAGGGGATCTATGGCTACACCTTC	CASSLSSGKGIYGYTF
TRBV19	TRBJ2-1	-	TRBD2	TGTGCCACCCTAGCGGCTTCCTACAATGAGCAGTTCTTC	CATLAASYNEQFF
TRBV25-1	TRBJ1-2	few	-	TGTGCCAGCAGTGGAGGGATCTCGCTTTATGGCTACACCTTC	CASSGGISLYGYTF
TRBV7-2	TRBJ2-1	many	-	TGTGCCAGCAGCTTAGAACCTAGTGATGAGCAGTTCTTC	CASSLEPSDEQFF
TRBV14	TRBJ1-1	few	TRBD1	TGTGCCAGCAGAGTTTCGACAGGGAAGAACACTGAAGCTTTCTTT	CASRVSTGKNTEAFF
TRBV6-5	TRBJ1-1	-	-	TGTGCCAGCAGCGGGACATCGAACACTGAAGCTTTCTTT	CASSGTSNTEAFF
TRBV5-4	TRBJ1-1	-	-	TGTGCCAGCAGCTTGAGCACAGGATCGAACACTGAAGCTTTCTTT	CASSLSTGSNTEAFF
TRBV10-3	TRBJ1-5	-	TRBD1	TGTGCCATCAGTCCGGGACAGGGGACCTCCAATCAGCCCCAGCATTTT	CAISPGQGTSNQPQHF
TRBV7-3	TRBJ2-5	-	TRBD1	TGTGCCAGCAGCCCGGGGACAGTGGTAGAGACCCAGTACTTC	CASSPGTVVETQYF
TRBV10-1	TRBJ2-5	few	-	TGCGCCAGCAGTGAGTCTCAGGGGAAATTAGGACAGCTGGAGACCCAGTACTTC	CASSESQGKLGQLETQYF
TRBV6-1	TRBJ2-7	-	-	TGTGCCAGCAGTGAAGCAGGAGCTTTCGAGCAGTACTTC	CASSEAGAFEQYF
TRBV30	TRBJ1-1	many	-	TGTGCCTGGAGTGCAGGGTCAACTGCAGCTTTCTTT	CAWSAGSTAAFF